A selection of T cell receptor beta chains follows, all from one sample in a study of blood T cell repertoires in COVID-19. Assay: immunoSEQ multiplex PCR; the TCRdb copy retains only in-frame clones and omits some. The sample shows roughly 250,000 clones, about 80% of them seen only once. The sample consisted of peripheral blood. These receptors came from a woman older than 75 with active or convalescent COVID-19. Each CDR3 is given with its conserved first and last residue. Fields, in order: V gene, clone size, J gene, D gene, CDR3 DNA, CDR3 protein. The D gene is left open where the match is weak. Where a row states a size, it is once, few, many or the class of an expanded clone; other rows omit it.

TRBV3-1/TRBV3-2	-	TRBJ2-7	-	TGTGCCAGCAGCCCCCCGGGACATCTTAACTCCTACGAGCAGTACTTC	CASSPPGHLNSYEQYF
TRBV28	-	TRBJ2-7	TRBD2	TGTGCCAGCAGTACTGCCGGGACTAGCGGGATCTACGAGCAGTACTTC	CASSTAGTSGIYEQYF
TRBV9	-	TRBJ1-2	TRBD1	TGTGCCAGCAGCGTACAGGGGGACTATGGCTACACCTTC	CASSVQGDYGYTF
TRBV30	-	TRBJ1-3	-	TGTGCCTGGAGTGCGGCAGGGGGAAACACCATATATTTT	CAWSAAGGNTIYF
TRBV12-3/TRBV12-4	-	TRBJ1-2	TRBD1	TGTGCCAGCAGTCAACCGACAGGGGTGGGCTACACCTTC	CASSQPTGVGYTF
TRBV15	few	TRBJ1-4	-	TGTGCCACCAGCAGCTCATCTACGTTGGATGAAAAACTGTTTTTT	CATSSSSTLDEKLFF
TRBV2	-	TRBJ1-1	-	TGTGCCAGCCTCAAAGGAGCCTCAACGTTGAACACTGAAGCTTTCTTT	CASLKGASTLNTEAFF
TRBV2	once	TRBJ1-1	-	TGTGCCAGCAGTTATAACGGTGAAGCTTTCTTT	CASSYNGEAFF
TRBV12-3/TRBV12-4	-	TRBJ1-5	-	TGTGCCACCCGGGGGGGGAATCAGCCCCAGCATTTT	CATRGGNQPQHF
TRBV29-1	-	TRBJ2-3	TRBD2	TGCAGCGTTGAAAGGGCGGGGGGGCCGGCAGATACGCAGTATTTT	CSVERAGGPADTQYF
TRBV2	few	TRBJ2-7	TRBD1	TGTGCCAGCAGAGGGGACAGGGGGCGATACGAGCAGTACTTC	CASRGDRGRYEQYF
TRBV3-1/TRBV3-2	few	TRBJ2-7	TRBD1	TGTGCCAGCAGCCACTATCTAACAGGGGGCTACTACGAGCAGTACTTC	CASSHYLTGGYYEQYF
TRBV15	-	TRBJ2-1	TRBD2	TGTGCCATCGTTATAGCGGGACACAATGAGCAGTTCTTC	CAIVIAGHNEQFF